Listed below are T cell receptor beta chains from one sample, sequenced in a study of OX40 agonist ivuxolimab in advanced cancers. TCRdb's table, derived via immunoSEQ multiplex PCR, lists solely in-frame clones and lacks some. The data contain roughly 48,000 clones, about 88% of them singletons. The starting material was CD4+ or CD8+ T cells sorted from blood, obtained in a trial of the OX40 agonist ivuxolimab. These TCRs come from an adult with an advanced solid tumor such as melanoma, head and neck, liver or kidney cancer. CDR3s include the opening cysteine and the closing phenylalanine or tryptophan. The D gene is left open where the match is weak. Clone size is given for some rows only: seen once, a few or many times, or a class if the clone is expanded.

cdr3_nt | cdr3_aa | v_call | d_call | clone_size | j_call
TGTGCCAGTTCTGGGACAGTCTATAATTCACCCCTCCACTTT | CASSGTVYNSPLHF | TRBV19 | TRBD1 | - | TRBJ1-6
TGTGCCAGCAATCCTTTTAGCCAGGGGGCTGAAAAACTGTTTTTT | CASNPFSQGAEKLFF | TRBV6-6 | TRBD1 | - | TRBJ1-4
TGTGCCAGCAGCGTGACAGGGGGCGTGGGGGGGACCCAGTACTTC | CASSVTGGVGGTQYF | TRBV4-2 | TRBD1 | - | TRBJ2-5
TGTGCCAGCAGCTTAGCCGCTAGCGGGGGTTACAATGAGCAGTTCTTC | CASSLAASGGYNEQFF | TRBV7-8 | TRBD2 | - | TRBJ2-1
TGTGCCAGCAGTGGGGGGCGGGGGAGAAGCACAGATACGCAATATTTT | CASSGGRGRSTDTQYF | TRBV2 | - | - | TRBJ2-3
TGTGCCAGCAGCCTCGGACTAGCGGGAGGGCCGGAGACCCAGTACTTC | CASSLGLAGGPETQYF | TRBV4-2 | TRBD2 | - | TRBJ2-5
TGTGCCATCAGGTCCTGGGACTCCAATGAGCAGTTCTTC | CAIRSWDSNEQFF | TRBV10-3 | - | - | TRBJ2-1
TGTGCCAGCAGCCAAGATTGGGAGAGGCAGCAGTACTTC | CASSQDWERQQYF | TRBV4-2 | - | - | TRBJ2-7
TGCGCCAGCAGCTTATCCGGGACTAGCGGGGCAATCTCCTACGAGCAGTACTTC | CASSLSGTSGAISYEQYF | TRBV5-1 | TRBD2 | - | TRBJ2-7
TGTGCCAGCAGCCGATCCGAGGGGACTAACTATGGCTACACCTTC | CASSRSEGTNYGYTF | TRBV6-5 | - | - | TRBJ1-2
TGTGCCAGCAGAGGGGGGTTTATCTTGGCTGAAGCTTTCTTT | CASRGGFILAEAFF | TRBV7-9 | - | - | TRBJ1-1
TGTGCCAGCAGTGATCTAGTCTCTGGCGAGCAGTACTTC | CASSDLVSGEQYF | TRBV25-1 | - | - | TRBJ2-7
TGTGCCAGCAGTGAAGGCTGGGCACCCTACGAGCAGTACTTC | CASSEGWAPYEQYF | TRBV2 | - | once | TRBJ2-7
TGTGCCTGGGGAGGGGTGACTGAAGCTTTCTTT | CAWGGVTEAFF | TRBV30 | - | - | TRBJ1-1
TGTGCCAGCAACTACCGGTGGGCGTCAGATACGCAGTATTTT | CASNYRWASDTQYF | TRBV2 | - | once | TRBJ2-3
TGTGCCAGCAGCTTTACCCGGGGGGTGTACAATGAGCAGTTCTTC | CASSFTRGVYNEQFF | TRBV7-8 | TRBD2 | - | TRBJ2-1
TGTGCCAGCAGGAGGGGGACTAGCCCCGCAGATACGCAGTATTTT | CASRRGTSPADTQYF | TRBV6-5 | TRBD2 | few | TRBJ2-3
TGTGCCTGGAGTACGACTCCTTCCTCCTACGAGCAGTACTTC | CAWSTTPSSYEQYF | TRBV30 | - | - | TRBJ2-7
TGTGCCAGCAGCGGTGGATACAGGGGGCTTGGCTACACCTTC | CASSGGYRGLGYTF | TRBV5-8 | TRBD1 | few | TRBJ1-2
TGTGCCAGCAGCTTACAGCGGTCCTCCTACAATGAGCAGTTCTTC | CASSLQRSSYNEQFF | TRBV7-2 | - | - | TRBJ2-1
TGTGCCATCGGGGGAATGGGAAACACCATATATTTT | CAIGGMGNTIYF | TRBV10-3 | - | - | TRBJ1-3
TGTGCCAGCAGCTTGGCAAGTAGGGTTACTGAGCAGTTCTTC | CASSLASRVTEQFF | TRBV5-6 | - | - | TRBJ2-1
TGTGCCAGCAGCTTAACGGTGGGAGATGGCTACACCTTC | CASSLTVGDGYTF | TRBV7-2 | - | - | TRBJ1-2
TGTGCCATCAGTGAGTCGACAGAGAAGTATGGCTACACCTTC | CAISESTEKYGYTF | TRBV10-3 | - | few | TRBJ1-2
TGTGCCAGCAGCCAAATACGGGGGTCGGAGACCCAGTACTTC | CASSQIRGSETQYF | TRBV7-9 | - | - | TRBJ2-5
TGTGCCAGCAGCTTGGGCCCGCACTCTGGAAACACCATATATTTT | CASSLGPHSGNTIYF | TRBV5-7 | - | - | TRBJ1-3
TGTGCCAGCTCCCCTAAACCAGGGATCAGGGAAAAACTGTTTTTT | CASSPKPGIREKLFF | TRBV18 | - | few | TRBJ1-4
TGTGCCAGCAGCTTGTCCCCAGGGACACCCGGAAACACCATATATTTT | CASSLSPGTPGNTIYF | TRBV5-8 | - | - | TRBJ1-3
TGTGCCAGCAGTCTTCCCCTCGGGACAGGGCTTGGCTACACCTTC | CASSLPLGTGLGYTF | TRBV28 | TRBD1 | - | TRBJ1-2
TGTGCCATCAGTGAACGGGGGGGCTCCTACAATGAGCAGTTCTTC | CAISERGGSYNEQFF | TRBV10-3 | TRBD2 | - | TRBJ2-1
TGTGCCAGCAGACGCACCGGACAGCACTATGGCTACACCTTC | CASRRTGQHYGYTF | TRBV6-5 | - | - | TRBJ1-2
TGTGCCAGCAGTTACTCAGGATTCTCTGGAAACACCATATATTTT | CASSYSGFSGNTIYF | TRBV6-6 | - | - | TRBJ1-3
TGCGCCAGCAGCCTAATGACAGGGCCTCTCGAGCAGTACTTC | CASSLMTGPLEQYF | TRBV5-1 | TRBD1 | few | TRBJ2-7
TGTGCCTGGAGATCAGCCAGTCGACCCCTCCACTTT | CAWRSASRPLHF | TRBV30 | - | - | TRBJ1-6
TGTGCCAGCAGCGGGCCCGGACAGGGGGCAGATACGCAGTATTTT | CASSGPGQGADTQYF | TRBV11-3 | TRBD1 | - | TRBJ2-3
TGCAGCGCCAACAAGGGGGCAGGGGACTACAATGAGCAGTTCTTC | CSANKGAGDYNEQFF | TRBV29-1 | TRBD1 | - | TRBJ2-1
TGTGCCAGCAGCGCCCGGACAGGGGCCTACGAGCAGTACTTC | CASSARTGAYEQYF | TRBV9 | TRBD1 | - | TRBJ2-7
TGTGCCAGCAGTCCCCGGGGGACAGATACGCAGTATTTT | CASSPRGTDTQYF | TRBV6-5 | - | - | TRBJ2-3
TGTGCCAGCAGCTTGGTTGTGGGAAGCACAGATACGCAGTATTTT | CASSLVVGSTDTQYF | TRBV5-8 | - | - | TRBJ2-3
TGTGCCAGCAGCGTAGCGGGGACAGGCCTCTTCGGAGGGGGTGGCTACACCTTC | CASSVAGTGLFGGGGYTF | TRBV9 | TRBD1 | - | TRBJ1-2
TGTGCCAGCAGCCAACTGGACAGGACAGATACGCAGTATTTT | CASSQLDRTDTQYF | TRBV14 | TRBD1 | - | TRBJ2-3
TGTGCCAGCAGCTTGGATCCGGGAGCTGGAAACACCATATATTTT | CASSLDPGAGNTIYF | TRBV5-5 | - | - | TRBJ1-3
TGCAGTGCTGCAGGTTACAATGAGCAGTTCTTC | CSAAGYNEQFF | TRBV20-1 | - | - | TRBJ2-1
TGTGCCAGCAGCTTGGGGGGACTGTCAAGCGATACGCAGTATTTT | CASSLGGLSSDTQYF | TRBV5-4 | - | - | TRBJ2-3
TGTGCCAGCAGTCCCGAGGGGGCTAGGGTGGAGGGGCCCACAGATACGCAGTATTTT | CASSPEGARVEGPTDTQYF | TRBV28 | - | - | TRBJ2-3
TGTGCCACCAGCACATCCGGGTTTGGCAGGGGAGCCGAGCAGTACTTC | CATSTSGFGRGAEQYF | TRBV15 | - | - | TRBJ2-7
TGTGCCAGCAGTTCCTTAAAGGGGGCTAGGATCTACGAGCAGTACTTC | CASSSLKGARIYEQYF | TRBV28 | TRBD1 | - | TRBJ2-7